This T cell receptor beta chain stems from a study of blood T cell repertoires in COVID-19. Study-wide context: Material from acute and convalescent COVID-19 was sourced from the United States, Italy and Spain. The cDNA or gDNA used as material had been derived from T cells, B-cell-depleted T cells, or PBMCs.

V dropped 8 bases and J dropped 8; count of bases not matched to a gene: 4. The germline CDR1 and CDR2 sequences are MNHEY and SVGAGI. This CDR3 region has 12 residues. In the source study's methods: Amplifying reference gene primers gave estimates of nucleated cell counts. Assay used: immunoSEQ multiplex PCR; TCRdb lists only in-frame clones, some missing. V and J calls and clone size are as listed in that table; D and trimming were resolved from the DNA. The sample contains under 300,000 clones, over 65% of which appear only once. The sequence was collected from a man aged 55 to 70 who had recovered from COVID-19. The sequenced sample was peripheral blood. V usage is TRBV6-5 and J usage is TRBJ1-2; 11 bases align to TRBD1. CDR3 in DNA: TGTGCCAGCGGACAGGGGGCATACGGCTACACCTTC. It translates to CASGQGAYGYTF.